This TCR beta chain was found in a study of OX40 agonist ivuxolimab in advanced cancers. Turning to the study itself: Cohort: 80% to 90% men, mean age about 60, aged about 20 to 85. One hepatocellular carcinoma and a couple of cutaneous melanoma patients partially responded.

The CDR3 is made up of 15 amino acids. V was trimmed by 2 bases and J by 7 bases, leaving 17 bases between them. Germline V gives CDR1 LNHNV, CDR2 YYDKDF (reference sequence). The method was immunoSEQ multiplex PCR; TCRdb's version includes in-frame clones alone and lacks a portion of them. The data contain 71,000 or so clones, around nine tenths of them singletons. This chain links TRBV15 with TRBJ2-5; D is possibly TRBD2 (6 bases). Material: CD4+ or CD8+ T cells sorted from blood, obtained in a trial of the OX40 agonist ivuxolimab. This clonotype originated in an adult with an advanced solid tumor such as melanoma, head and neck, liver or kidney cancer. This CDR3 reads CATSRNGGPGWTQYF. Here the CDR3 DNA reads TGTGCCACCAGCAGAAATGGAGGGCCCGGGTGGACCCAGTACTTC.